Following are 17 T cell receptor beta chains from one sample sequenced in a study of control samples from healthy donors and cancer patients. Libraries were prepared by immunoSEQ multiplex PCR; TCRdb keeps only in-frame clonotypes and omits some of them. The sample lists around 7,400 clones, roughly 84% occurring once. Sequencing was carried out using PBMCs. The receptors stem from a man aged 70 or older with lung cancer.

The chain links TRBV19 to TRBJ2-1, with D possibly being TRBD2 (6 bases). V shed 2 bases and J shed 4 bases, with 15 bases lying between them. The CDR3 extends over 16 amino acids. CDR1 and CDR2 from the germline V gene are LNHDA and SQIVND (reference sequence). The CDR3 DNA reads as TGTGCCAGTAGTATATCCAACAGCGGGCAGTACAATGAGCAGTTCTTC. As protein: CASSISNSGQYNEQFF.

The chain links TRBV5-1 to TRBJ1-4, with a weak D call TRBD1 (5 bases). Trimming removed 1 base from V and 0 bases from J, with 19 bases in between. The germline CDR1 and CDR2 sequences are SGHRS and YFSETQ. The CDR3 covers 19 residues. The CDR3: CASSLWGLDTIATNEKLFF. The DNA of the CDR3 is TGCGCCAGCAGCTTGTGGGGACTGGATACTATTGCAACTAATGAAAAACTGTTTTTT.

This clone was detected a few times. The chain employs TRBV6-2 or TRBV6-3 and TRBJ2-1, with 8 bases fitting TRBD2. The germline CDR1 and CDR2 sequences are MNHEY and SVGEGT. The CDR3 loop spans 13 amino acids. The V segment lost 6 bases and the J segment 15 bases; nucleotides outside the gene matches: 13. The CDR3 region has the DNA TGTGCCAGCAGCCCACCCACTAGCGGTAGAGGGTTCTTC. Translating it yields CASSPPTSGRGFF.

This chain joins TRBV28 and TRBJ1-1; D not certain. V lost 2 bases and J lost 1, with 14 bases in between. This CDR3 comprises 16 residues. Germline CDR1 and CDR2: MDHEN and SYDVKM. Written as DNA, the CDR3 is TGTGCCAGCAGTTTAAGTGGACCCGCAGGGAACACTGAAGCTTTCTTT. Protein product: CASSLSGPAGNTEAFF. Looking up the rest from reference TRBV28 and TRBJ1-1 gives the full variable domain: DVKVTQSSRYLVKRTGEKVFLECVQDMDHENMFWYRQDPGLGLRLIYFSYDVKMKEKGDIPEGYSVSREKKERFSLILESASTNQTSMYLCASSLSGPAGNTEAFFGQGTRLTVV.

The chain recombines TRBV10-2 with TRBJ2-7; no clear D gene. The V and J ends lost 4 bases and 0 bases respectively, with 4 bases between them. The germline V gene has CDR1 WSHSY and CDR2 SAAADI. The CDR3 runs to 12 residues. CDR3 sequence (DNA): TGCGCCAGCAGTGTTGGCTCCTACGAGCAGTACTTC. The encoded protein is CASSVGSYEQYF.

This clone was counted a single time. The chain couples TRBV5-6 to TRBJ2-1; D is unresolved. CDR1 is SGHDT and CDR2 is YYEEEE in the germline V gene. V dropped 3 bases and J dropped 5 bases, with 12 bases sitting between them. This CDR3 comprises 14 residues. The CDR3 DNA sequence: TGTGCCAGCAGCTCCCTAGGCAGAGACAATGAGCAGTTCTTC. It translates to CASSSLGRDNEQFF.

This clone has more than one count but fewer than ten. CDR3: CASSFLLPGTARTYEQYF. CDR3 bases: TGTGCCAGCAGCTTCCTTTTACCCGGGACAGCCCGTACCTACGAGCAGTACTTC. This sequence joins TRBV5-5 and TRBJ2-7, with 7 nucleotides matching TRBD1. Germline loops: CDR1 SGHKS, CDR2 YYEKEE (reference sequence). This CDR3 region has 18 residues. Unmatched junction bases numbered 16, after V lost 2 bases and J lost 2 bases.

V usage is TRBV11-3 and J usage is TRBJ2-3, with a possible D match to TRBD2 (6 bases). V was cut by 5 bases and J by 4 bases, with 13 bases left in between. Germline V gives CDR1 SGHNT, CDR2 YENEEA. This CDR3 has 14 residues. CDR3 amino acids: CASSREFGADTQYF. The CDR3 DNA reads TGTGCCAGCAGCCGGGAGTTCGGTGCAGATACGCAGTATTTT.

This chain connects TRBV27 to TRBJ2-5, with a tentative D call TRBD2 (5 bases). This CDR3 has 15 residues. Germline CDR1 and CDR2: MNHEY and SMNVEV (reference sequence). Trimming took off 5 bases at V and 0 bases at J, with 13 bases between the two ends. Here the CDR3 DNA reads TGTGCCAGCAGTGGTTTGGGAGCCAACCAAGAGACCCAGTACTTC. It translates to CASSGLGANQETQYF.

This chain joins TRBV11-2 and TRBJ1-1; TRBD1 aligns across 7 bases. The germline gives CDR1 SGHAT, CDR2 FQNNGV. The CDR3 contains 16 residues. Trimming took 3 bases from V and 0 from J; bases not matched to a gene: 7. CDR3 in DNA: TGTGCCAGCAGCTTCCCAGGGGGGCTAATGAACACTGAAGCTTTCTTT. This translates into CASSFPGGLMNTEAFF.

The chain employs TRBV28 and TRBJ1-2; 8 bases line up with TRBD1. The CDR3 is 12 amino acids. Trimming cost V 6 bases and J 8 bases; bases outside gene matches: 5. Germline V gene lookup returns CDR1 MDHEN and CDR2 SYDVKM. The CDR3 nucleotides are TGTGCCAGCAGGCAGGGGGCGAGGGGCTACACCTTC. It is translated as CASRQGARGYTF.

The V call is TRBV13, the J call TRBJ2-7; TRBD1 aligns across 9 bases. Germline V gene lookup returns CDR1 PRHDT and CDR2 FYEKMQ (reference sequence). The CDR3 has 15 amino acids. V was pared by 3 bases and J by 5 bases, with 8 bases of the junction left unmatched. The CDR3 here is CASSLAGQGLDEQYF. CDR3 sequence (DNA): TGTGCCAGCAGCTTGGCGGGACAGGGATTGGACGAGCAGTACTTC.

This chain links TRBV10-3 with TRBJ1-6; 7 bases align to TRBD1. Germline CDR1 ENHRY, CDR2 SYGVKD. This CDR3 has 13 residues. The junction had 7 bases not matched to a gene; V was cut back by 11 bases and J by 6 bases. DNA of the CDR3: TGTGCCGCCGGACAGGAGGCTAATTCACCCCTCCACTTT. This encodes CAAGQEANSPLHF.

In this sample, this clone turned up a few times. The genes are TRBV5-6 and TRBJ2-2; D possibly corresponds to TRBD1 (6 bases). Germline CDR1 and CDR2: SGHDT and YYEEEE. The ends were cut back, 0 bases at V and 3 bases at J, with 12 bases in the middle. This CDR3 comprises 16 residues. CDR3 coding DNA: TGTGCCAGCAGCTTGGGGACAGCAAAATACACCGGGGAGCTGTTTTTT. This gives the protein CASSLGTAKYTGELFF.

V gene TRBV19 combines with J gene TRBJ2-2; D not resolved. CDR1 is LNHDA and CDR2 is SQIVND in the germline V gene (reference sequence). V was shortened by 4 bases and J by 1 base, with 4 bases between the two germline ends. The CDR3 has 13 residues. The chain's CDR3 is CASSNKNTGELFF. The CDR3 nucleotides read TGTGCCAGTAGTAACAAGAACACCGGGGAGCTGTTTTTT.

The chain links TRBV30 to TRBJ1-1; D is unclear. Germline V gives CDR1 GTSNPN, CDR2 SVGIG (reference sequence). The V end lost 4 bases, the J end lost 6 bases, and 12 bases lay between the germline ends. The CDR3 has 12 amino acids. This chain's CDR3 is CAWTGYMAEAFF. The CDR3 bases are TGTGCCTGGACGGGTTATATGGCTGAAGCTTTCTTT. The complete variable domain, with remaining parts taken from reference TRBV30 and TRBJ1-1, reads SQTIHQWPATLVQPVGSPLSLECTVEGTSNPNLYWYRQAAGRGLQLLFYSVGIGQISSEVPQNLSASRPQDRQFILSSKKLLLSDSGFYLCAWTGYMAEAFFGQGTRLTVV.

The rearrangement uses TRBV3-1 (or the pseudogene TRBV3-2) and TRBJ1-1; tentatively, D is TRBD1 (5 bases). The V and J ends lost 5 bases and 0 bases respectively, with 7 bases between them. The CDR3 totals 13 residues. Germline CDR1 reads LGHDT; CDR2 reads YNNKEL (reference sequence). CDR3: CASSGTMNTEAFF. The CDR3, as DNA: TGTGCCAGCAGCGGGACCATGAACACTGAAGCTTTCTTT.